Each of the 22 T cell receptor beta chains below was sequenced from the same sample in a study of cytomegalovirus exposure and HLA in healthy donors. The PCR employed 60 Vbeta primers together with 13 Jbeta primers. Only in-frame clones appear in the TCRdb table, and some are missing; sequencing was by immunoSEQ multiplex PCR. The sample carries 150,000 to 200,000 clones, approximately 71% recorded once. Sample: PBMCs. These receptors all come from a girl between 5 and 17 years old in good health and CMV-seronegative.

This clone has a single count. The CDR3 spells CASSLVGGMTGELFF. Here the CDR3 DNA reads TGTGCCAGCAGCTTAGTAGGGGGCATGACCGGGGAGCTGTTTTTT. The chain links TRBV7-9 to TRBJ2-2, with 7 bases identical to TRBD1. The CDR3 length is 15 residues. The V gene end was trimmed by 1 base and the J gene end by 5 bases; junction bases not matched to a gene: 4. Germline V gene data show CDR1 as SEHNR and CDR2 as FQNEAQ (reference sequence).

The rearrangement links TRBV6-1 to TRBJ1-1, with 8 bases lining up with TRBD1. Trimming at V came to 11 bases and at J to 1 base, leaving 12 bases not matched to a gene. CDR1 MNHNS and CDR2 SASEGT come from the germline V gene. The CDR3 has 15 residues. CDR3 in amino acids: CAGRPGTGSNTEAFF. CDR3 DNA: TGTGCCGGACGTCCCGGGACAGGTTCGAACACTGAAGCTTTCTTT.

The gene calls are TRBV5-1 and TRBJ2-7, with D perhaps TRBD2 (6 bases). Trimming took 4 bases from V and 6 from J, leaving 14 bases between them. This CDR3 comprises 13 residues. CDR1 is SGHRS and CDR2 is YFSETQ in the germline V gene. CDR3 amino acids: CASSPGTPSEQYF. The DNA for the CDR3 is TGCGCCAGCAGCCCAGGGACTCCTTCCGAGCAGTACTTC.

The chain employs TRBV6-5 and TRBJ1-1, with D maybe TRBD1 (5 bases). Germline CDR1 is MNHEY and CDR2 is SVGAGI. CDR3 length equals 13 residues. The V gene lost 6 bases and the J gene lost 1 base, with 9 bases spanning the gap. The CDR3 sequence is CASSLDRNTEAFF. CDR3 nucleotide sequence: TGTGCCAGCAGCCTCGACAGGAACACTGAAGCTTTCTTT.

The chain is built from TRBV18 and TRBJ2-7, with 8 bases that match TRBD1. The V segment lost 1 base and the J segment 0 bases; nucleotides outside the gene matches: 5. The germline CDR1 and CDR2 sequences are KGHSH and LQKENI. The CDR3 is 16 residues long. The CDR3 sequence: CASSPRRTGSSYEQYF. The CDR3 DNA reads TGTGCCAGCTCACCACGTAGGACAGGGAGCTCCTACGAGCAGTACTTC.

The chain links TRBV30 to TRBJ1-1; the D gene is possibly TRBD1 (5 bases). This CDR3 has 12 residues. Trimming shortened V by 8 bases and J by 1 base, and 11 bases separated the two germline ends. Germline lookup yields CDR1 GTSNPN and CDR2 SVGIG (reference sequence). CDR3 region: CAGLTANTEAFF. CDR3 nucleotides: TGTGCCGGCCTGACAGCGAACACTGAAGCTTTCTTT. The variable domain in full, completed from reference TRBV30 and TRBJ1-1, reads SQTIHQWPATLVQPVGSPLSLECTVEGTSNPNLYWYRQAAGRGLQLLFYSVGIGQISSEVPQNLSASRPQDRQFILSSKKLLLSDSGFYLCAGLTANTEAFFGQGTRLTVV.

This CDR3 is CASSETSGGADTQYF. The DNA for the CDR3 is TGTGCCAGCAGTGAGACTAGCGGGGGGGCCGATACGCAGTATTTT. The chain is built from TRBV6-4 and TRBJ2-3; 14 bases line up with TRBD2. J lost 6 bases, V lost 3 bases, and 2 bases had no gene match. Germline values: CDR1 MRHNA, CDR2 SNTAGT. The CDR3 length is 15 residues.

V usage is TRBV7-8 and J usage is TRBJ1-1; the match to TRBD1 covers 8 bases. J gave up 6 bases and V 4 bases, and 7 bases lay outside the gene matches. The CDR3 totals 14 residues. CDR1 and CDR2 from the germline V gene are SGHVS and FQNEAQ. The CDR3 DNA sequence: TGTGCCAGCAGCTCCGAGAACAGGGGGGCTGAAGCTTTCTTT. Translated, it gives CASSSENRGAEAFF.

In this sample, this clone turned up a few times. The CDR3 loop is CASSLRSQETQYF. In nucleotides, the CDR3 is TGCGCCAGCAGCCTAAGATCACAAGAGACCCAGTACTTC. This chain links TRBV5-1 with TRBJ2-5; no definite D call. Germline CDR1 reads SGHRS; CDR2 reads YFSETQ. The CDR3 runs 13 residues. V was trimmed by 4 bases and J by 2 bases, leaving 9 bases between them.

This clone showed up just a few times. The CDR3 here is CASSDLGLLGGYEQYF. The CDR3 DNA is TGTGCCAGCAGTGATTTGGGGCTCTTAGGCGGCTACGAGCAGTACTTC. The chain joins TRBV25-1 to TRBJ2-7, with D tentatively TRBD1 (5 bases). The CDR3 runs to 16 residues. V lost 3 bases to trimming and J lost 3 bases, with 18 bases between them. CDR1 is MGHDK and CDR2 is SYGVNS in the germline V gene.

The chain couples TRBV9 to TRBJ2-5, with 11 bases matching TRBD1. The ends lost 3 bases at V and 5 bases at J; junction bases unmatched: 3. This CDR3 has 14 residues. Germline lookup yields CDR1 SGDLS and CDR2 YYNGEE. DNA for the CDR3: TGTGCCAGCAGCGGGACAGGGGGCGGGGAGACCCAGTACTTC. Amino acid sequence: CASSGTGGGETQYF. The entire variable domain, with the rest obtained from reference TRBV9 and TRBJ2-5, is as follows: DSGVTQTPKHLITATGQRVTLRCSPRSGDLSVYWYQQSLDQGLQFLIQYYNGEERAKGNILERFSAQQFPDLHSELNLSSLELGDSALYFCASSGTGGGETQYFGPGTRLLVL.

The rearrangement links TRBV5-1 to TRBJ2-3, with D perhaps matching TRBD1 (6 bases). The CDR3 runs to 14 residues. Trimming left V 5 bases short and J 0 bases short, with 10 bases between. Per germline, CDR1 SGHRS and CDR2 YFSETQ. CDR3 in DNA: TGCGCCAGCAGAGGACAGCCTAGCACAGATACGCAGTATTTT. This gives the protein CASRGQPSTDTQYF.

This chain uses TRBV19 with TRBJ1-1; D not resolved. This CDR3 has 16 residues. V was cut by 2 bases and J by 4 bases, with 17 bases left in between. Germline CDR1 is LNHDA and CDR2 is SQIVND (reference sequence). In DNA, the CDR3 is TGTGCCAGTAGTATACCTCACGGGGTGGTAACCACTGAAGCTTTCTTT. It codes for CASSIPHGVVTTEAFF.

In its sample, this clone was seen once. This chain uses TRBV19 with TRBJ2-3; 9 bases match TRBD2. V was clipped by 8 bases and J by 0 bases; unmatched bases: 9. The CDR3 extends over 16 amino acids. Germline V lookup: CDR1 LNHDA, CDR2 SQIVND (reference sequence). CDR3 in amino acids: CASGAGGDFSTDTQYF. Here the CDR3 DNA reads TGTGCCAGTGGGGCGGGAGGGGATTTCAGCACAGATACGCAGTATTTT. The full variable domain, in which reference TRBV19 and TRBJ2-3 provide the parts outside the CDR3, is DGGITQSPKYLFRKEGQNVTLSCEQNLNHDAMYWYRQDPGQGLRLIYYSQIVNDFQKGDIAEGYSVSREKKESFPLTVTSAQKNPTAFYLCASGAGGDFSTDTQYFGPGTRLTVL.

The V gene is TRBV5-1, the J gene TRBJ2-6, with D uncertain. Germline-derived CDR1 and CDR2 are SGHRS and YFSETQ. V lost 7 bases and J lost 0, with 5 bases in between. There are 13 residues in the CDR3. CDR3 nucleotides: TGCGCCAGCCGTAGCTCTGGGGCCAACGTCCTGACTTTC. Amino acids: CASRSSGANVLTF.

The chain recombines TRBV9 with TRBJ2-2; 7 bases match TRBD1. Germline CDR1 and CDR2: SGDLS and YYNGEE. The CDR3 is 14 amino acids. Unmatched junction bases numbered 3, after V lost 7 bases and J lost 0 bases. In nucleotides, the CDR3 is TGTGCCAGCGGGGGACAGACGAACACCGGGGAGCTGTTTTTT. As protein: CASGGQTNTGELFF.

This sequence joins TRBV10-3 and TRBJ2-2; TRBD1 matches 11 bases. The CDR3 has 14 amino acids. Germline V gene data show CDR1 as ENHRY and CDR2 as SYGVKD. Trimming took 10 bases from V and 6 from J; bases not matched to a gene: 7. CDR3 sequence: CATNRDRGSGELFF. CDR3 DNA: TGTGCCACCAACCGGGACAGGGGGTCCGGGGAGCTGTTTTTT.

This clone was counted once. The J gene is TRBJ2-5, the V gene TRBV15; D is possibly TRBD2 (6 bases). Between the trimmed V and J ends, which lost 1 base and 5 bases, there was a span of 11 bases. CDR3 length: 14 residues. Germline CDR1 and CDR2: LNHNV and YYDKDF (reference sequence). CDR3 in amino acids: CATSRARGRETQYF. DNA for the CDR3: TGTGCCACCAGCAGAGCGCGGGGTAGGGAGACCCAGTACTTC.

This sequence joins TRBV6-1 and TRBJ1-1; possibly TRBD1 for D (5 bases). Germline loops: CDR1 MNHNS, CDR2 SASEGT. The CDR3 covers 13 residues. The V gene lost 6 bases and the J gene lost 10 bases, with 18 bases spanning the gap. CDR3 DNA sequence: TGTGCCAGCAGAGGGGCTTTGGGTTCTGGAGCTTTCTTT. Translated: CASRGALGSGAFF.

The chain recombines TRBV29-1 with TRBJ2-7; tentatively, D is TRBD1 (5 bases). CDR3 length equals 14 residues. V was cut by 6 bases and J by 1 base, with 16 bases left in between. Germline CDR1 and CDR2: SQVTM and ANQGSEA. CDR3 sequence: CSVRNRLSSYEQYF. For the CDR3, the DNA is TGCAGCGTCCGTAACAGGTTGAGTTCCTACGAGCAGTACTTC.

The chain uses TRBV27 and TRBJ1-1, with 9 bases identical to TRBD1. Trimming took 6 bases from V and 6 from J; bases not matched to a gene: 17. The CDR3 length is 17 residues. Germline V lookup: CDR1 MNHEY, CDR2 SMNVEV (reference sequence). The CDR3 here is CASRKQGALGFSAEAFF. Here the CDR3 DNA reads TGTGCCAGCAGGAAACAGGGGGCCCTGGGTTTTAGCGCTGAAGCTTTCTTT.

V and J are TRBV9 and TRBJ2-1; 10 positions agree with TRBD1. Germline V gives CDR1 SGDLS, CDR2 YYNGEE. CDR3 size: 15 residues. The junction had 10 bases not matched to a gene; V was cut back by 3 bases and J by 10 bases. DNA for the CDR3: TGTGCCAGCAGCGGCCCCACCGGGACAGGGGACGAGCAGTTCTTC. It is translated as CASSGPTGTGDEQFF.